This entry features one T cell receptor (beta chain) sequence. Its antigen remains unknown. Within the sample, other DNA sequences also encode this same CDR3. Only in-frame clones appear in the TCRdb table, and some are missing; sequencing was by immunoSEQ multiplex PCR. The data hold approximately 410,000 clones, with roughly 90% observed a single time. Sample treatment: some 20 received Ad26.COV2.S at low or high dose, single or two shots; five or six received placebo; per-sample allocation not given. Collection of samples fell on day 63 after the first vaccine or placebo injection. This record comes from a study of Ad26.COV2.S vaccination and SARS-CoV-2 variants. Overall study: Enrolled in COV1001, the donor was in the Ad26.COV2.S trial arm, which received the vaccine.

Findings and caveats of the study: Spike-specific responses of CD8+ and CD4+ T cells were reported to display substantial breadth after vaccination. Measurements of TCR breadth and depth may have given underestimates of the total T cell responses.

The V gene lost 0 bases and the J gene lost 8 bases, with 7 bases spanning the gap. The CDR3 runs 13 residues. Germline V gene sequence: CDR1 LGHNA, CDR2 YSLEER. The chain employs TRBV4-3 and TRBJ1-4; D is ambiguous. The source material was peripheral blood, sampled in a trial of Ad26.COV2.S vaccine versus placebo. This clonotype was obtained from a person aged 18 to 59 who received the Ad26.COV2.S COVID-19 vaccine or a placebo. CDR3: CASSQDLGEKLFF. CDR3 DNA: TGCGCCAGCAGCCAAGATCTCGGCGAAAAACTGTTTTTT.